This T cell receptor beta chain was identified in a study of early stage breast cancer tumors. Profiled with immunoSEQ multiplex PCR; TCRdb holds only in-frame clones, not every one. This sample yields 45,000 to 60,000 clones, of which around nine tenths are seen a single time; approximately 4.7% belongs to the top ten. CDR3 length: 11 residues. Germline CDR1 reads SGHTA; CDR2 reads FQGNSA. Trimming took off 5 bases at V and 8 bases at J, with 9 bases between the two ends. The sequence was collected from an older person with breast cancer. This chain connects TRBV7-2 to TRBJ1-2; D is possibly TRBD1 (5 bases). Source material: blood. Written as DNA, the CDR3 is TGTGCCAGCAGCCGGGGGGTGGGCTACACCTTC. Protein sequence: CASSRGVGYTF.